The T cell receptor (beta chain) described here comes from a study of T cell repertoires in cytomegalovirus infection. Study as a whole: TCR beta signatures that were public indicated CMV infection and matching HLA type. Whole-study results and caveats: Ex vivo responses were dominated by HLA-C-restricted CMV-specific TCR beta clonotypes.

TCRdb ran MiXCR on the reads and lists one entry per CDR3 protein. Of about 260,000 distinct CDR3 sequences detected, roughly an eighth appear once; the ten largest clones hold roughly 8.7%. From germline, CDR1 is DFQATT and CDR2 SNEGSKA (reference sequence). With V trimmed by 2 bases and J by 5 bases, 2 bases remained unmatched. This CDR3 comprises 12 residues. This clonotype was detected many times. Its antigen remains unknown. V usage is TRBV20-1 and J usage is TRBJ1-2; 7 bases fit TRBD1. The specimen sequenced was PBMCs. The origin of this receptor is a human donor in good health (CMV status not recorded). Some clones in this sample may be carry-over from other donors' samples. CDR3 sequence (DNA): TGCAGTGCTAGACCGACAGGGTATGGCTACACCTTC. Its protein is CSARPTGYGYTF.